The 21 T cell receptor beta chains reported below all come from one sample, sequenced in a study of T cells after yellow fever vaccination. Each CDR3 protein is one row after TCRdb ran MiXCR on the 5' RACE reads. The sample has roughly 300,000 distinct CDR3 sequences; about 7.8% are singletons. Source: PBMCs, taken approximately 47 days after the first yellow fever vaccination. The receptors were sampled from a man between 18 and 29 years old who received the YFV17D yellow fever vaccine.

The chain carries TRBV5-1 and TRBJ2-3; 16 positions agree with TRBD2. The J segment lost 4 bases and the V segment lost 5 bases, leaving 16 bases of the junction unmatched. Per the germline V gene, CDR1 is SGHRS and CDR2 is YFSETQ. This CDR3 has 20 residues. The CDR3 protein is CASSSLPGLAGGTVADTQYF. CDR3 DNA: TGCGCCAGCAGTTCCCTTCCGGGACTAGCGGGGGGGACCGTGGCAGATACGCAGTATTTT.

This clonotype came up a few times. The chain is built from TRBV6-2 or TRBV6-3 and TRBJ2-3; 7 bases align to TRBD1. V shed 10 bases, J shed 0 bases, and the junction held 4 bases outside the gene matches. This CDR3 has 13 residues. Germline CDR1 reads MNHEY; CDR2 reads SVGEGT. CDR3 sequence (DNA): TGTGCCACCCGGGACAGTAGCACAGATACGCAGTATTTT. This sequence encodes CATRDSSTDTQYF.

The V call is TRBV20-1, the J call TRBJ2-7; 8 nucleotides match TRBD2. CDR1 is DFQATT, CDR2 SNEGSKA, per germline (reference sequence). V trimming: 3 bases; J trimming: 0 bases; junction bases outside the gene matches: 7. The CDR3 contains 15 residues. The CDR3 spells CSARDGTRGSYEQYF. The CDR3 DNA reads TGCAGTGCTAGGGACGGGACTAGAGGCTCCTACGAGCAGTACTTC.

This clonotype was picked up a small number of times. The J gene is TRBJ2-3, the V gene TRBV7-2; 8 positions agree with TRBD2. Trimming cost V 8 bases and J 5 bases; bases outside gene matches: 6. This CDR3 is built from 13 residues. Germline CDR1 and CDR2: SGHTA and FQGNSA. The CDR3 coding sequence is TGTGCCAGCGGAATTACTAGCGGAGATACGCAGTATTTT. Protein: CASGITSGDTQYF.

This clonotype was counted ten times or more. This sequence joins TRBV15 and TRBJ2-1; 10 bases are shared with TRBD2. V was pared by 0 bases and J by 2 bases, with 1 base of the junction left unmatched. Germline CDR1 LNHNV, CDR2 YYDKDF (reference sequence). This CDR3 is 16 amino acids long. The CDR3 bases are TGTGCCACCAGCAGAGAGAGCGGGGGGGCCTACAATGAGCAGTTCTTC. Translation gives CATSRESGGAYNEQFF.

This sequence joins TRBV14 and TRBJ1-1; D gene ambiguous. The CDR3 contains 14 residues. Trimming pared 4 bases from V and 4 bases from J, leaving 13 bases between. The V gene's germline CDR1 is SGHDN and CDR2 FVKESK. This CDR3 is CASSRYLGGTEAFF. In DNA, the CDR3 is TGTGCCAGCAGCCGCTACCTGGGCGGCACTGAAGCTTTCTTT.

V gene TRBV4-1 combines with J gene TRBJ2-4; D may be TRBD1 (6 bases). Germline V CDR1 and CDR2: MGHRA, YSYEKL. The CDR3 extends over 16 amino acids. Trimming shortened V by 3 bases and J by 1 base, and 13 bases separated the two germline ends. The CDR3 nucleotides read TGCGCCAGCAGCCATGAGTTACAGGGCGCCAAAAACATTCAGTACTTC. It yields the protein CASSHELQGAKNIQYF.

A few counts support this clonotype. This chain uses TRBV6-5 with TRBJ2-7; D is perhaps TRBD2 (5 bases). In germline, CDR1 is MNHEY, CDR2 SVGAGI. The CDR3 is made up of 13 amino acids. Trimming cost V 0 bases and J 6 bases, with 9 bases left between them. CDR3 residues: CASSYSGEGEQYV. The CDR3, as DNA: TGTGCCAGCAGTTACTCCGGGGAAGGCGAGCAGTACGTC.

In its sample, this clonotype was seen a few times. The chain carries TRBV6-1 and TRBJ2-1, with TRBD2 matching over 8 bases. V gave up 4 bases and J gave up 6 bases; unmatched junction bases: 5. The CDR3 consists of 14 residues. Per germline, CDR1 MNHNS and CDR2 SASEGT. The DNA for the CDR3 is TGTGCCAGCAGTGTCAGCGGGGGCTTCAATGAGCAGTTCTTC. This translates into CASSVSGGFNEQFF.

The gene calls are TRBV12-3 or TRBV12-4 and TRBJ2-5, with D possibly matching TRBD1 (5 bases). With 5 bases removed from V and 6 bases from J, the gap between germline ends came to 19 bases. The CDR3 covers 15 residues. The CDR3 region has the DNA TGTGCCAGCAGTCCTAGTCGCCGCAGGGCGCAGACCCAGTACTTC. It yields the protein CASSPSRRRAQTQYF.

This clonotype was detected ten times or more. The chain recombines TRBV11-2 with TRBJ1-2; D remains ambiguous. The germline CDR1 and CDR2 sequences are SGHAT and FQNNGV. The CDR3 consists of 13 residues. Trimming left V 2 bases short and J 6 bases short, with 10 bases between. CDR3 bases: TGTGCCAGCAGCTTATATGGGGTCGATGGCTACACCTTC. This encodes CASSLYGVDGYTF.

V usage is TRBV20-1 and J usage is TRBJ2-4, with 9 bases aligning to TRBD2. Germline loops: CDR1 DFQATT, CDR2 SNEGSKA (reference sequence). The trim removed 3 bases at V and 6 bases at J, leaving 6 bases unmatched. The CDR3 runs 14 residues. This CDR3 is CSASISGGSNIQYF. CDR3 in DNA: TGCAGTGCTAGTATTAGCGGGGGATCAAACATTCAGTACTTC.

This clonotype showed up just a few times. The J gene is TRBJ1-4, the V gene TRBV7-2; perhaps TRBD1 as D (5 bases). The CDR3 runs to 15 residues. Germline V gene sequence: CDR1 SGHTA, CDR2 FQGNSA. V gave up 5 bases and J gave up 1 base, with 11 bases separating them. The CDR3, as DNA: TGTGCCAGCAGCCCCGGGACGGTAACTAATGAAAAACTGTTTTTT. It translates to CASSPGTVTNEKLFF.

Only a few counts were recorded for this clonotype. The chain is built from TRBV7-9 and TRBJ2-1, with D maybe TRBD1 (5 bases). The germline V gene encodes CDR1 SEHNR and CDR2 FQNEAQ (reference sequence). Trimming took 8 bases from V and 6 from J, leaving 20 bases between them. The CDR3 totals 15 residues. The CDR3 DNA reads TGTGCCAGCCTCGTCCCCGGCAGGGTGGGCAATGAGCAGTTCTTC. This encodes CASLVPGRVGNEQFF.

There are a few counts of this clonotype. The rearrangement links TRBV5-1 to TRBJ1-3; D ambiguous. The V end lost 0 bases, the J end lost 4 bases, and 5 bases lay between the germline ends. CDR1 SGHRS and CDR2 YFSETQ come from the germline V gene. The CDR3 length is 13 residues. CDR3 bases: TGCGCCAGCAGCTTGGAGGTGGGAAACACCATATATTTT. It translates to CASSLEVGNTIYF.

The chain employs TRBV7-9 and TRBJ2-7; D remains ambiguous. The CDR3 is 13 amino acids. In germline, CDR1 is SEHNR, CDR2 FQNEAQ (reference sequence). Between the trimmed V and J ends, which lost 6 bases and 1 base, there was a span of 10 bases. The CDR3 loop reads CASSMPPSYEQYF. CDR3 in DNA: TGTGCCAGCAGTATGCCCCCATCCTACGAGCAGTACTTC.

The CDR3 region has the DNA TGCAGCGTTGACGGGGGGTCCGCCCGGTATGGCTACACCTTC. Protein product: CSVDGGSARYGYTF. The rearrangement links TRBV29-1 to TRBJ1-2, with D tentatively TRBD1 (5 bases). Trimming took 3 bases from V and 5 from J, leaving 16 bases between them. The CDR3 covers 14 residues. CDR1 and CDR2 from the germline V gene are SQVTM and ANQGSEA.

CDR3 bases: TGTGCCAGCAGTCATTGGGCTAGCGGGGGGGGTAGGCGTTCCTACAATGAGCAGTTCTTC. Translating gives CASSHWASGGGRRSYNEQFF. The chain joins TRBV12-3 or TRBV12-4 to TRBJ2-1; 12 bases match TRBD2. J was trimmed by 1 base and V by 5 bases; bases with no gene match: 15. CDR3 length: 20 amino acids.

This clonotype appeared many times. The V gene is TRBV4-1, the J gene TRBJ1-2, with D tentatively TRBD1 (5 bases). V gave up 3 bases and J gave up 2 bases, with 13 bases separating them. The germline V gene has CDR1 MGHRA and CDR2 YSYEKL. There are 15 residues in the CDR3. The CDR3 region has the DNA TGCGCCAGCAGCCAGACGACAGAGACCAACTATGGCTACACCTTC. It translates to CASSQTTETNYGYTF.

A few counts support this clonotype. V gene TRBV4-3 combines with J gene TRBJ2-7; 8 nucleotides line up with TRBD2. The junction had 8 bases not matched to a gene; V was cut back by 1 base and J by 3 bases. The length of the CDR3 is 16 residues. Germline loops: CDR1 LGHNA, CDR2 YSLEER. The CDR3 nucleotides are TGCGCCAGCAGCCAAGCGGGGGGGGGCTACCTCTACGAGCAGTACTTC. Residues: CASSQAGGGYLYEQYF.

This chain links TRBV27 with TRBJ2-6; possibly TRBD1 for D (5 bases). Germline V gene sequence: CDR1 MNHEY, CDR2 SMNVEV (reference sequence). CDR3 length equals 15 residues. V lost 3 bases and J lost 0, with 6 bases in between. CDR3 sequence reads: CASSLTASGANVLTF. The DNA of the CDR3 is TGTGCCAGCAGTTTGACAGCCTCTGGGGCCAACGTCCTGACTTTC. The full variable domain, with the rest looked up from reference TRBV27 and TRBJ2-6, is EAQVTQNPRYLITVTGKKLTVTCSQNMNHEYMSWYRQDPGLGLRQIYYSMNVEVTDKGDVPEGYKVSRKEKRNFPLILESPSPNQTSLYFCASSLTASGANVLTFGAGSRLTVL.